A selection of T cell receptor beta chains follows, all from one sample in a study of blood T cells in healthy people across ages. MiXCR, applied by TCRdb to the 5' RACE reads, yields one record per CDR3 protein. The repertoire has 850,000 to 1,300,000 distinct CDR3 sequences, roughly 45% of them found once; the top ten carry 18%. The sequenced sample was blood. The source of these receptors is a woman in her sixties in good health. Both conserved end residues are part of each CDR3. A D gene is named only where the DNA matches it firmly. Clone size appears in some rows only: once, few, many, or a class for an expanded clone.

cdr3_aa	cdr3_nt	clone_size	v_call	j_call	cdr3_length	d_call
CASSPRPPGLFYEQYF	TGTGCCAGTAGTCCCCGCCCCCCGGGACTTTTCTACGAGCAGTACTTC	NA	TRBV19	TRBJ2-7	16	NA
CSARLPVFLASGRLSPYEQYF	TGCAGTGCTAGACTGCCGGTATTCTTGGCTAGCGGGAGGCTTTCCCCCTACGAGCAGTACTTC	NA	TRBV20-1	TRBJ2-7	21	TRBD2
CASSLLQGALGVKYF	TGTGCCAGCAGTTTATTACAGGGAGCCCTGGGCGTAAAGTACTTC	NA	TRBV27	TRBJ2-5	15	NA
CASSQVAYGYTF	TGTGCCAGCAGCCAAGTCGCGTATGGCTACACCTTC	NA	TRBV14	TRBJ1-2	12	NA
CASSLDSMNTEAFF	TGTGCCAGCAGCTTAGACAGCATGAACACTGAAGCTTTCTTT	few	TRBV11-3	TRBJ1-1	14	NA
CASSPSGSRSNEQFF	TGTGCCAGCAGTCCTAGCGGGAGTCGTAGCAATGAGCAGTTCTTC	NA	TRBV7-2	TRBJ2-1	15	TRBD2
CSARLGGGAHEQFF	TGCAGTGCTAGATTGGGTGGGGGGGCACATGAGCAGTTCTTC	many	TRBV20-1	TRBJ2-1	14	NA
CSARGQGVWEQYF	TGCAGTGCTAGAGGACAGGGGGTGTGGGAGCAGTACTTC	NA	TRBV20-1	TRBJ2-7	13	TRBD1
CSVEDLYEQYF	TGCAGCGTTGAAGACTTGTACGAGCAGTACTTC	NA	TRBV29-1	TRBJ2-7	11	NA
CASTDYPSYEQYF	TGTGCCAGCACCGACTATCCCTCCTACGAGCAGTACTTC	NA	TRBV6-2/TRBV6-3	TRBJ2-7	13	NA
CASSQRGGLPDIGYTF	TGTGCCAGCAGTCAACGGGGGGGCCTCCCGGACATTGGCTACACCTTC	few	TRBV27	TRBJ1-2	16	NA
CASSLGPANEQFF	TGTGCCAGCAGCCTCGGACCAGCCAATGAGCAGTTCTTC	NA	TRBV7-3	TRBJ2-1	13	NA
CASSIETPNQPQHF	TGTGCCAGTAGTATAGAAACCCCGAATCAGCCCCAGCATTTT	NA	TRBV19	TRBJ1-5	14	NA
CASSLQTGGNNSPLHF	TGTGCCAGCAGCCTCCAGACAGGGGGTAATAATTCACCCCTCCACTTT	NA	TRBV11-2	TRBJ1-6	16	TRBD1
CASSQETIYGYTF	TGTGCCAGCAGCCAAGAGACAATTTATGGCTACACCTTC	NA	TRBV14	TRBJ1-2	13	NA
CASSYAGASTDTQYF	TGTGCCAGCAGTTACGCGGGGGCTAGCACAGATACGCAGTATTTT	few	TRBV6-2/TRBV6-3	TRBJ2-3	15	NA
CASSLEGLLTGNEQFF	TGCGCCAGCAGCTTGGAGGGACTCCTGACAGGCAATGAGCAGTTCTTC	NA	TRBV5-1	TRBJ2-1	16	NA
CASRTTSGNTGELFF	TGCGCCAGCAGGACTACTAGCGGGAACACCGGGGAGCTGTTTTTT	NA	TRBV5-1	TRBJ2-2	15	TRBD2
CASSKWGAYEQYF	TGTGCCAGCAGTAAGTGGGGGGCCTACGAGCAGTACTTC	NA	TRBV27	TRBJ2-7	13	NA
CASIPSGRTDTQYF	TGTGCCAGCATCCCTAGCGGACGCACAGATACGCAGTATTTT	few	TRBV25-1	TRBJ2-3	14	TRBD2